This T cell receptor (beta chain) came from a study of graft-versus-host responses after intestinal transplantation. In the study overall: Anti-thymocyte globulin served as induction for all recipients, who then took tacrolimus and steroids for about 3 years.

This clone was detected only once. Its antigen remains unknown. The assay was immunoSEQ multiplex PCR, and TCRdb's table has in-frame clones only and misses some. The table includes around 100,000 clones, roughly 90% detected once. Study-wide results and limits: GvH clones occurred in recipient marrow; some first appeared in ileum or blood. Researchers found peak circulating GvH clone levels linked to early post-transplant HvG declines.

Germline assignment: CDR1 SGHAT and CDR2 FQNNGV. V dropped 5 bases and J dropped 0 bases, with 10 bases sitting between them. The CDR3 sequence is 14 residues long. The rearrangement links TRBV11-2 to TRBJ2-5; no clear D. Sample: unstimulated CD4+ T cells sorted from spleen or lymph node cells, taken before transplant. The source is a human donor who was the organ donor for an intestinal transplant. CDR3 coding DNA: TGTGCCAGCAGCCCTCAGAAGTACCAAGAGACCCAGTACTTC. The encoded protein is CASSPQKYQETQYF.